This T cell receptor (beta chain) stems from a study of OX40 agonist ivuxolimab in advanced cancers. Whole-study context: The patients got ivuxolimab, which is an agonistic anti-OX40 (CD134) antibody.

The assay was immunoSEQ multiplex PCR, and TCRdb's table has in-frame clones only and misses some. The repertoire holds roughly 50,000 clones, with approximately 80% as singletons. CDR1 is GTSNPN, CDR2 SVGIG, per germline (reference sequence). Trimming shortened V by 3 bases and J by 6 bases, and 12 bases separated the two germline ends. The CDR3 length is 13 residues. The specimen comprised CD4+ or CD8+ T cells sorted from blood, sampled in a trial of the OX40 agonist ivuxolimab. V is TRBV30 and J is TRBJ1-5, with D maybe TRBD1 (6 bases). This receptor was taken from an adult with an advanced solid tumor such as melanoma, head and neck, liver or kidney cancer. The CDR3 sequence: CAWRQGSSQPQHF. The DNA of the CDR3 is TGTGCCTGGAGACAGGGTTCCAGTCAGCCCCAGCATTTT. Based on the CDR3 plus reference TRBV30 and TRBJ1-5, the full variable domain is SQTIHQWPATLVQPVGSPLSLECTVEGTSNPNLYWYRQAAGRGLQLLFYSVGIGQISSEVPQNLSASRPQDRQFILSSKKLLLSDSGFYLCAWRQGSSQPQHFGDGTRLSIL.